These T cell receptor beta chains were read from a single sample in a study of T-cell memory formation after mild COVID-19. One entry per CDR3 protein results from TCRdb running MiXCR on the 5' RACE reads. The sample has roughly 250,000 distinct CDR3 sequences, approximately 15% seen once; the top ten hold around 20%. The source material was PBMCs or a T cell subset sorted from them (not recorded which). These receptors all stem from a man between 18 and 29 years old who had mild COVID-19 (a few samples of this study predate the infection). Cell type and time point are not known. CDR3s include the opening cysteine and the closing phenylalanine or tryptophan. Fields, in order: V gene, J gene, D gene, clone size, CDR3 DNA, CDR3 protein. D genes are given only for firm matches. A row's size may be missing; if present it is once, few, many or a size class.

V: TRBV19; J: TRBJ2-7; D: .; size: few; DNA: TGTGCCAGTAGTATGTCCCCCGCCATCTACGAGCAGTACTTC; CDR3: CASSMSPAIYEQYF
V: TRBV15; J: TRBJ1-1; D: .; size: few; DNA: TGTGCCACCAGTTCCGAAGGTTGGGGCGAAGCTTTCTTT; CDR3: CATSSEGWGEAFF
V: TRBV21-1; J: TRBJ2-7; D: .; size: .; DNA: TGTGCCAGCAGCACCCCTGAGGGAACCCCCCGGTCCTACGAGCAGTACTTC; CDR3: CASSTPEGTPRSYEQYF
V: TRBV4-1; J: TRBJ2-7; D: TRBD2; size: .; DNA: TGCGCCAGCAGCCCCCCGGGAGGGGACGAGCAGTACTTC; CDR3: CASSPPGGDEQYF
V: TRBV15; J: TRBJ1-3; D: TRBD1; size: .; DNA: TGTGCCACCAGCAGATTATCAGGGGGCTCAGGAAACACCATATATTTT; CDR3: CATSRLSGGSGNTIYF
V: TRBV6-2/TRBV6-3; J: TRBJ1-5; D: .; size: few; DNA: TGTGCCAGCAGTTACGTAGGGACCCAGCCCCAGCATTTT; CDR3: CASSYVGTQPQHF
V: TRBV5-1; J: TRBJ2-3; D: .; size: .; DNA: TGCGCCAGCAGCTCCCTAGATCGGGTGGGAGATACGCAGTATTTT; CDR3: CASSSLDRVGDTQYF
V: TRBV6-5; J: TRBJ2-2; D: .; size: .; DNA: TGTGCCAGCAGTTACGGGGAAGGGACCGGGGAGCTGTTTTTT; CDR3: CASSYGEGTGELFF
V: TRBV6-1; J: TRBJ2-7; D: .; size: .; DNA: TGTGCCAGCAACTCAGGGGCCTACGAGCAGTACTTC; CDR3: CASNSGAYEQYF
V: TRBV13; J: TRBJ2-7; D: TRBD2; size: .; DNA: TGTGCCAGCAGCTTAGGCCCGCCTAGCGGGGGGGCTTACGAGCAGTACTTC; CDR3: CASSLGPPSGGAYEQYF
V: TRBV20-1; J: TRBJ2-7; D: .; size: few; DNA: TGCAGTGCTGGCTACGAGCAGTACTTC; CDR3: CSAGYEQYF
V: TRBV19; J: TRBJ2-5; D: TRBD2; size: .; DNA: TGTGCCAGTAGTAAGACTAGCGGGGCCCCAGTGGCCCAGTACTTC; CDR3: CASSKTSGAPVAQYF
V: TRBV28; J: TRBJ1-3; D: .; size: few; DNA: TGTGCCAGCTGTTATGGAGGCAACTCTGGAAACACCATATATTTT; CDR3: CASCYGGNSGNTIYF
V: TRBV3-1; J: TRBJ1-6; D: .; size: .; DNA: TGTGCCAGCAGCCAGGCGGGACGGATGAGCTCCTATAATTCACCCCTCCACTTT; CDR3: CASSQAGRMSSYNSPLHF
V: TRBV4-3; J: TRBJ2-3; D: .; size: many; DNA: TGCGCCAGCAGCCAAGTTGCAGATACGCAGTATTTT; CDR3: CASSQVADTQYF
V: TRBV7-9; J: TRBJ1-1; D: .; size: many; DNA: TGTGCCAGTTGCTGGGACAACACTGAAGCTTTCTTT; CDR3: CASCWDNTEAFF
V: TRBV6-5; J: TRBJ2-3; D: TRBD2; size: many; DNA: TGTGCCAGCAGCTCGCTAGCAGCGGGGGGGCCGAAAGATACGCAGTATTTT; CDR3: CASSSLAAGGPKDTQYF
V: TRBV9; J: TRBJ2-1; D: .; size: .; DNA: TGTGCCAGCAGCGTAGCCCCAGAGAACAATGAGCAGTTCTTC; CDR3: CASSVAPENNEQFF
V: TRBV4-1; J: TRBJ1-2; D: .; size: .; DNA: TGCGCCAGCAGCCTAGGGTCCCCAACTACTACGAACTATGGCTACACCTTC; CDR3: CASSLGSPTTTNYGYTF
V: TRBV11-1; J: TRBJ2-1; D: .; size: few; DNA: TGTGCCAGCAGCTTCGACTCAACTGGCGAGCAGTTCTTC; CDR3: CASSFDSTGEQFF
V: TRBV7-9; J: TRBJ2-5; D: TRBD2; size: few; DNA: TGTGCCAGCAGCTTACAAGCGGGGGGGCAGGAGACCCAGTACTTC; CDR3: CASSLQAGGQETQYF
V: TRBV7-2; J: TRBJ2-3; D: .; size: .; DNA: TGTGCCAGCAGCCCTCAATTAGATACGCAGTATTTT; CDR3: CASSPQLDTQYF
V: TRBV7-8; J: TRBJ2-5; D: .; size: .; DNA: TGTGCCAGCAGCACCCGCCGGGCTCTACTGCAAGAGACCCAGTACTTC; CDR3: CASSTRRALLQETQYF
V: TRBV5-1; J: TRBJ2-7; D: .; size: many; DNA: TGCGCCAGCAGCTTGGGGCCTCTCGGCGAGCAGTACTTC; CDR3: CASSLGPLGEQYF
V: TRBV29-1; J: TRBJ2-1; D: TRBD1; size: .; DNA: TGCAGCGTCGCCTCCGGGACAGGGTCGGGTGAGCAGTTCTTC; CDR3: CSVASGTGSGEQFF